This section outlines one T cell receptor beta chain sequence together with its context. The V gene lost 5 bases and the J gene lost 0 bases, with 14 bases spanning the gap. The CDR3 is made up of 16 amino acids. Germline V gives CDR1 MNHEY, CDR2 SMNVEV (reference sequence). The entry originates in a study of radiotherapy plus CTLA-4 blockade in lung cancer. Sequenced by immunoSEQ multiplex PCR; TCRdb stores in-frame clones only, minus some. Here the sample spans 70,000 to 90,000 clones, about 84% being singletons. This clonotype originated in a human donor with non-small cell lung cancer who had stable disease on radiotherapy plus ipilimumab. This chain connects TRBV27 to TRBJ2-1, with no clear D. The source material was peripheral blood, sampled from a patient treated with radiotherapy plus ipilimumab. The CDR3, as DNA: TGTGCCAGCAGTCCGCCGACTCACAGCTCCTACAATGAGCAGTTCTTC. Residues: CASSPPTHSSYNEQFF.